These 5 T cell receptor beta chains came from one sample sequenced in a study of Graves' ophthalmopathy and Graves' hyperthyroidism. Amplifying from RNA transcripts, the study obtained TCR beta CDR3 regions. The library came from an HTBI-primed first-round RT-PCR and a second-round multiplex PCR. TCRdb re-called the multiplex PCR reads with MiXCR, one entry per CDR3 protein. The table shows hundreds of thousands of distinct CDR3 sequences, with 22% occurring only once. Sequences were obtained from peripheral blood. These receptors were taken from a woman younger than 35 with stable Graves' hyperthyroidism. Some clones in this sample may be carry-over from other donors' samples.

This clonotype was observed at least ten times. The chain combines TRBV30 with TRBJ2-5; TRBD1 might be the D (6 bases). This CDR3 spans 17 amino acids. Deletions cut 1 base from V and 5 bases from J, with 23 bases between. Germline lookup yields CDR1 GTSNPN and CDR2 SVGIG (reference sequence). CDR3 DNA: TGTGCCTGGAGTGCCGACTTCGGGGCCAGGGGCTTCGAGACCCAGTACTTC. Its protein is CAWSADFGARGFETQYF.

CDR3 amino acids: CSARGGVHEQYF. CDR3 bases: TGCAGTGCTAGAGGTGGAGTACACGAGCAGTACTTC. The gene calls are TRBV20-1 and TRBJ2-7; D remains ambiguous. The CDR3 extends over 12 amino acids. With 1 base removed from V and 5 bases from J, the gap between germline ends came to 9 bases. Germline V lookup: CDR1 DFQATT, CDR2 SNEGSKA (reference sequence).

The chain is built from TRBV6-5 and TRBJ1-2; D gene ambiguous. Trimming left V 0 bases short and J 0 bases short, with 5 bases between. The germline gives CDR1 MNHEY, CDR2 SVGAGI. This CDR3 contains 14 residues. The DNA of the CDR3 is TGTGCCAGCAGTTACTCCGTAGCTAACTATGGCTACACCTTC. It codes for CASSYSVANYGYTF.

This clonotype was seen ten or more times. The V and J genes are TRBV12-3 or TRBV12-4 and TRBJ1-2; no firm D call. The CDR3 is 14 amino acids. Trimming left V 6 bases short and J 8 bases short, with 19 bases between. The CDR3 nucleotides are TGTGCCAGCAGCCCAAGCCCTTTTGCTTGGGGCTACACCTTC. Translated, it gives CASSPSPFAWGYTF.

The chain recombines TRBV20-1 with TRBJ1-1, with D uncertain. The CDR3 spans 12 residues. Deletions cut 1 base from V and 6 bases from J, with 9 bases between. Germline values: CDR1 DFQATT, CDR2 SNEGSKA (reference sequence). CDR3 region: CSARARASEAFF. The CDR3 DNA is TGCAGTGCTAGAGCAAGAGCCTCTGAAGCTTTCTTT.